The 25 T cell receptor beta chains listed next were all sequenced from one sample in a study of blood T cell repertoires in COVID-19 (TCRdb year 2020). Receptor amplification or capture employed the immunoSEQ multiplex PCR assay. This is the immuneACCESS table as TCRdb keeps it, with only in-frame sequences that have V and J called. A part of the clones is gone; compared with another copy, unresolved V genes explain less than half, and the rest is unexplained. Within this sample are roughly 380,000 clones, with 70% to 85% of them counted one time only. The top ten clones comprise roughly 1.1% of the sample. The specimen was peripheral blood. Receptors originate from a human donor with acute or convalescent COVID-19. The donor label of this sample is uncertain.

The chain employs TRBV6-5 and TRBJ1-5, with D possibly being TRBD1 (6 bases). The CDR3 sequence is 15 residues long. The germline gives CDR1 MNHEY, CDR2 SVGAGI. V lost 1 base to trimming and J lost 1 base, with 8 bases between them. This chain's CDR3 is CASSYLTGSNQPQHF. For the CDR3, the DNA is TGTGCCAGCAGTTACTTGACAGGAAGCAATCAGCCCCAGCATTTT.

This chain links TRBV14 with TRBJ1-2, with D maybe TRBD1 (6 bases). The V and J ends lost 4 bases and 1 base respectively, with 10 bases between them. CDR1 and CDR2 (germline): SGHDN, FVKESK. The CDR3 is 14 residues long. CDR3 region: CASSPGHVNYGYTF. The CDR3, as DNA: TGTGCCAGCAGCCCGGGACACGTTAACTATGGCTACACCTTC.

The chain is built from TRBV6-8 and TRBJ2-5; 7 nucleotides align to TRBD2. The CDR3 length is 15 residues. J was trimmed by 2 bases and V by 6 bases; bases with no gene match: 9. Germline V CDR1 and CDR2: MNHGY, SAAAGT. The CDR3: CASRTKGLRQETQYF. For the CDR3, the DNA is TGTGCCAGCAGGACAAAGGGACTACGGCAAGAGACCCAGTACTTC.

This clone has only one observation. The chain links TRBV5-6 to TRBJ1-6; D gene unclear. Germline CDR1 and CDR2: SGHDT and YYEEEE. The CDR3 sequence is 13 residues long. V shed 2 bases and J shed 8 bases, with 8 bases lying between them. The CDR3 protein is CASSFVPDSPLHF. In DNA, the CDR3 is TGTGCCAGCAGCTTTGTTCCGGATTCACCCCTCCACTTT.

The V gene is TRBV2, the J gene TRBJ1-2; D remains ambiguous. The germline gives CDR1 SNHLY, CDR2 FYNNEI. Trimming removed 3 bases at V and 2 bases at J, with 13 bases between. This CDR3 region has 15 residues. DNA for the CDR3: TGTGCCAGCAGTGATGTATTGTACAAGAACTATGGCTACACCTTC. The encoded protein is CASSDVLYKNYGYTF.

This clone has just one count. J is TRBJ2-1 and V is TRBV7-2; 8 bases agree with TRBD2. CDR3 length: 17 amino acids. Trimming removed 5 bases from V and 3 bases from J; junction bases left unmatched: 12. From germline, CDR1 is SGHTA and CDR2 FQGNSA. CDR3 sequence (DNA): TGTGCCAGCAGCCTGAGGGAAGCGGGAGAGCTCTACAATGAGCAGTTCTTC. Protein product: CASSLREAGELYNEQFF. The whole variable domain, filled in from reference TRBV7-2 and TRBJ2-1, reads GAGVSQSPSNKVTEKGKDVELRCDPISGHTALYWYRQSLGQGLEFLIYFQGNSAPDKSGLPSDRFSAERTGGSVSTLTIQRTQQEDSAVYLCASSLREAGELYNEQFFGPGTRLTVL.

This sequence joins TRBV7-2 and TRBJ1-3, with TRBD1 matching 8 bases. Per germline, CDR1 SGHTA and CDR2 FQGNSA. Unmatched junction bases numbered 9, after V lost 4 bases and J lost 7 bases. This CDR3 is built from 15 residues. CDR3 DNA sequence: TGTGCCAGCAGCTCTCAGGACAGGGTTGGGAACACCATATATTTT. It specifies CASSSQDRVGNTIYF.

This chain links TRBV5-5 with TRBJ1-5; maybe TRBD1 (6 bases). This CDR3 has 13 amino acids. The germline CDR1 and CDR2 sequences are SGHKS and YYEKEE (reference sequence). Trimming removed 4 bases at V and 7 bases at J, with 12 bases between. The CDR3 bases are TGTGCCAGCAGCCCACAGGGTATCCAGCCCCAGCATTTT. This sequence encodes CASSPQGIQPQHF.

This clone has only one observation. Other DNA sequences within the sample encode an identical CDR3. The chain couples TRBV5-1 to TRBJ1-3; D is perhaps TRBD1 (6 bases). CDR1 is SGHRS, CDR2 YFSETQ, per germline. Trimming removed 3 bases from V and 2 bases from J, with 9 bases in between. This CDR3 has 14 amino acids. CDR3 amino acids: CASSWGQAGNTIYF. CDR3 sequence (DNA): TGCGCCAGCAGCTGGGGACAAGCTGGAAACACCATATATTTT.

This clone has a handful of counts. This chain connects TRBV5-1 to TRBJ2-7; 8 bases are a match to TRBD1. V dropped 3 bases and J dropped 1; count of bases not matched to a gene: 9. Germline loops: CDR1 SGHRS, CDR2 YFSETQ. This CDR3 contains 16 residues. The CDR3 spells CASSSGWTGNSYEQYF. CDR3 nucleotides: TGCGCCAGCAGCTCTGGATGGACAGGGAATTCCTACGAGCAGTACTTC.

In this sample, this clone turned up a few times. This chain joins TRBV10-2 and TRBJ1-1, with D tentatively TRBD1 (5 bases). This CDR3 region has 13 residues. V was cut by 7 bases and J by 5 bases, with 14 bases left in between. Germline loops: CDR1 WSHSY, CDR2 SAAADI. This CDR3 reads CASNPGRGTEAFF. Written as DNA, the CDR3 is TGCGCCAGCAACCCTGGCCGGGGGACTGAAGCTTTCTTT.

This clone has only one observation. The chain links TRBV5-5 to TRBJ1-3; the D is unclear. Per germline, CDR1 SGHKS and CDR2 YYEKEE (reference sequence). Trimming removed 6 bases at V and 4 bases at J, with 11 bases between. CDR3 length: 13 residues. The CDR3 nucleotides are TGTGCCAGCAACAGTAACTTCGGAAACACCATATATTTT. It codes for CASNSNFGNTIYF.

This clone has a single count. This chain connects TRBV11-2 to TRBJ2-5; 7 nucleotides align to TRBD1. The germline gives CDR1 SGHAT, CDR2 FQNNGV. The CDR3 totals 16 residues. Germline trimming cut 1 base from V and 4 bases from J; bases unmatched to any gene: 9. CDR3 amino acids: CASSLAERGQGETQYF. In DNA, the CDR3 is TGTGCCAGCAGCTTAGCCGAGAGGGGGCAAGGAGAGACCCAGTACTTC.

This clone was observed a handful of times. The rearrangement links TRBV6-5 to TRBJ1-3; 7 positions match TRBD1. Germline-derived CDR1 and CDR2 are MNHEY and SVGAGI. The CDR3 is 15 residues long. V shed 0 bases, J shed 2 bases, and the junction held 1 base outside the gene matches. CDR3 protein: CASSYSDRPGNTIYF. In nucleotides, the CDR3 is TGTGCCAGCAGTTACTCGGACAGGCCTGGAAACACCATATATTTT.

V is TRBV15 and J is TRBJ1-2, with 7 positions matching TRBD1. V lost 4 bases to trimming and J lost 0 bases; unmatched junction nucleotides: 5. Germline CDR1 LNHNV, CDR2 YYDKDF (reference sequence). The CDR3 extends over 15 amino acids. The CDR3, as DNA: TGTGCCACCAGCACCCACAGGGGCTCTAACTATGGCTACACCTTC. Amino acids: CATSTHRGSNYGYTF. Full variable domain (rest looked up from reference TRBV15 and TRBJ1-2): DAMVIQNPRYQVTQFGKPVTLSCSQTLNHNVMYWYQQKSSQAPKLLFHYYDKDFNNEADTPDNFQSRRPNTSFCFLDIRSPGLGDTAMYLCATSTHRGSNYGYTFGSGTRLTVV.

Points on this clone: The same CDR3 can be traced to other DNA sequences in this sample. The rearrangement links TRBV5-6 to TRBJ1-1, with D uncertain. The V gene lost 0 bases and the J gene lost 5 bases, with 14 bases spanning the gap. Looked up from germline, CDR1 is SGHDT and CDR2 is YYEEEE. The CDR3 runs to 15 residues. The CDR3 nucleotides read TGTGCCAGCAGCTTGGGTGTCAGAACGGGGACTGAAGCTTTCTTT. Its protein product is CASSLGVRTGTEAFF.

The chain joins TRBV19 to TRBJ2-4; D is ambiguous. Germline CDR1 and CDR2: LNHDA and SQIVND (reference sequence). The CDR3 loop spans 16 amino acids. V lost 2 bases to trimming and J lost 0 bases, with 11 bases between them. The CDR3 reads CASSIWADIAKNIQYF. DNA of the CDR3: TGTGCCAGTAGTATATGGGCAGATATAGCCAAAAACATTCAGTACTTC.

V usage is TRBV7-9 and J usage is TRBJ2-7, with D possibly TRBD1 on 6 matching bases. This CDR3 comprises 13 residues. V was pared by 5 bases and J by 5 bases, with 13 bases between. Germline V gives CDR1 SEHNR, CDR2 FQNEAQ (reference sequence). CDR3 DNA: TGTGCCAGCAGCCCTAGGACAGCCAACGAGCAGTACTTC. It codes for CASSPRTANEQYF.

The chain uses TRBV29-1 and TRBJ2-3, with TRBD2 matching 8 bases. This CDR3 is 15 amino acids long. Unmatched junction bases numbered 12, after V lost 7 bases and J lost 3 bases. Germline V gene lookup returns CDR1 SQVTM and CDR2 ANQGSEA. CDR3 nucleotides: TGCAGCGCCTTGCAGATAGCGGGGACTACAGATACGCAGTATTTT. It yields the protein CSALQIAGTTDTQYF.

Only one count was recorded for this clone. The J gene is TRBJ1-1, the V gene TRBV6-5; unclear D gene. The CDR3 is made up of 14 amino acids. V was trimmed by 2 bases and J by 3 bases, leaving 10 bases between them. Germline V gene lookup returns CDR1 MNHEY and CDR2 SVGAGI. The CDR3 reads CASSYGAAYTEAFF. CDR3 sequence (DNA): TGTGCCAGCAGTTACGGAGCAGCGTACACTGAAGCTTTCTTT.

The chain has TRBV19 and TRBJ1-2; 8 bases fit TRBD1. Germline assignment: CDR1 LNHDA and CDR2 SQIVND (reference sequence). CDR3 length: 12 residues. V trimming: 6 bases; J trimming: 10 bases; junction bases outside the gene matches: 7. The CDR3 nucleotides are TGTGCCAGTAGCTGGACAGGGACTACCTACACCTTC. It encodes CASSWTGTTYTF.

V gene TRBV30 combines with J gene TRBJ1-4; TRBD1 agrees at 9 bases. Germline V gene lookup returns CDR1 GTSNPN and CDR2 SVGIG (reference sequence). Unmatched junction bases numbered 14, after V lost 0 bases and J lost 3 bases. The CDR3 runs 19 residues. The CDR3 is CAWSVLGQGRLNSNEKLFF. Here the CDR3 DNA reads TGTGCCTGGAGTGTACTGGGACAGGGCCGTCTTAACTCTAATGAAAAACTGTTTTTT.

This sequence joins TRBV15 and TRBJ1-4, with 8 bases fitting TRBD1. Germline V gene data show CDR1 as LNHNV and CDR2 as YYDKDF (reference sequence). Trimming at V came to 3 bases and at J to 2 bases, leaving 8 bases not matched to a gene. CDR3 length: 17 residues. CDR3 DNA sequence: TGTGCCACCAGCAGGGTAGCAGGGGGCCTGACTAATGAAAAACTGTTTTTT. Residues: CATSRVAGGLTNEKLFF.

This chain uses TRBV6-5 with TRBJ2-2, with 11 bases matching TRBD1. Germline CDR1 reads MNHEY; CDR2 reads SVGAGI. V shed 10 bases, J shed 5 bases, and the junction held 6 bases outside the gene matches. CDR3 length: 14 amino acids. The CDR3 DNA sequence: TGTGCCACCCGGACAGGGGGCAGGACCGGGGAGCTGTTTTTT. Amino acids: CATRTGGRTGELFF.

CDR3 DNA: TGTGCCAGCAGTAGGGGGACTAGCGGGTTCTACGAGCAGTACTTC. Protein product: CASSRGTSGFYEQYF. V is TRBV6-5 and J is TRBJ2-7, with 12 bases fitting TRBD2. This CDR3 has 15 residues. Per the germline V gene, CDR1 is MNHEY and CDR2 is SVGAGI. The J segment lost 3 bases and the V segment lost 5 bases, leaving 5 bases of the junction unmatched.